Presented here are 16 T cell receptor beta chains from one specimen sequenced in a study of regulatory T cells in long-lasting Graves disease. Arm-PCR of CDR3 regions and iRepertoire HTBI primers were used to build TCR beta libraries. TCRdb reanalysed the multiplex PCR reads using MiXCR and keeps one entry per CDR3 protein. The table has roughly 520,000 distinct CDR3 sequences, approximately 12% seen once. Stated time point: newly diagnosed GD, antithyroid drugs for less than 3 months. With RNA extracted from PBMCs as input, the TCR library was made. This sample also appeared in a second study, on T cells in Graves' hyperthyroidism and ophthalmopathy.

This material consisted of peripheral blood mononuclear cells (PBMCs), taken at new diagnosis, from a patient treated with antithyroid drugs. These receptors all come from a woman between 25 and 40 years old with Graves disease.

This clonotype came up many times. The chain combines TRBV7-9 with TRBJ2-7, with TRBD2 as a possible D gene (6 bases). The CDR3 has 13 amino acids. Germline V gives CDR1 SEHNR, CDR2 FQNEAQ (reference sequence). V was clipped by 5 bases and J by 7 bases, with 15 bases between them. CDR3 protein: CASSRGTEGEQYF. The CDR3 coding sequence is TGTGCCAGCAGCCGCGGGACCGAGGGTGAGCAGTACTTC.

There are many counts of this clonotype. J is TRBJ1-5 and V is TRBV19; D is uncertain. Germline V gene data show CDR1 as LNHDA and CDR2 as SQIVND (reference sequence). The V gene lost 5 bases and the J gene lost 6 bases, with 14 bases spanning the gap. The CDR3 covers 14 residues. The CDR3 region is CASSDRYSAQPQHF. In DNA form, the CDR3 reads TGTGCCAGTAGTGACCGATACTCAGCTCAGCCCCAGCATTTT. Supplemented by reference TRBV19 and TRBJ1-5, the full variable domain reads DGGITQSPKYLFRKEGQNVTLSCEQNLNHDAMYWYRQDPGQGLRLIYYSQIVNDFQKGDIAEGYSVSREKKESFPLTVTSAQKNPTAFYLCASSDRYSAQPQHFGDGTRLSIL.

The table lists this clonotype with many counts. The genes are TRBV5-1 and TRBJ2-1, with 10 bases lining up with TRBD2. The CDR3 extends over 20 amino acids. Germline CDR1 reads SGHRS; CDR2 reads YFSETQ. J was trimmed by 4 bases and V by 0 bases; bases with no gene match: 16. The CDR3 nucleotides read TGCGCCAGCAGCTTGGCTCTCCCCACCATGAGACTAGCGGGTTACAATGAGCAGTTCTTC. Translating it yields CASSLALPTMRLAGYNEQFF. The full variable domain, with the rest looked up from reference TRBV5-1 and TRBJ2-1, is KAGVTQTPRYLIKTRGQQVTLSCSPISGHRSVSWYQQTPGQGLQFLFEYFSETQRNKGNFPGRFSGRQFSNSRSEMNVSTLELGDSALYLCASSLALPTMRLAGYNEQFFGPGTRLTVL.

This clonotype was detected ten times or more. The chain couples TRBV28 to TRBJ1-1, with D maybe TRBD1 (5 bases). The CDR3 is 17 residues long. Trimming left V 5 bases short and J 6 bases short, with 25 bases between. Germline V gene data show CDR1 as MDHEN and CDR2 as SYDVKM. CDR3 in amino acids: CASSNPGFGREYAEAFF. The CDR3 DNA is TGTGCCAGCAGTAACCCGGGGTTCGGCAGGGAGTACGCTGAAGCTTTCTTT.

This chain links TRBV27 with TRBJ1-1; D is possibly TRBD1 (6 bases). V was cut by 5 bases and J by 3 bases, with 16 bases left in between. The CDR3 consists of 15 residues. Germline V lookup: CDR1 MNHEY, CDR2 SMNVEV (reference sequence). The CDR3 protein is CASSETGPIDTEAFF. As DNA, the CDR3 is TGTGCCAGCAGTGAGACAGGCCCTATTGACACTGAAGCTTTCTTT.

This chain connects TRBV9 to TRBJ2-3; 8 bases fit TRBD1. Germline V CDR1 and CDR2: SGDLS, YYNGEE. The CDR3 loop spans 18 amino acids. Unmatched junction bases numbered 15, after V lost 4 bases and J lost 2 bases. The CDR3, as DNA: TGTGCCAGCAGCACCCAGAAACCCGGGACAGGCTTCACAGATACGCAGTATTTT. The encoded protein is CASSTQKPGTGFTDTQYF.

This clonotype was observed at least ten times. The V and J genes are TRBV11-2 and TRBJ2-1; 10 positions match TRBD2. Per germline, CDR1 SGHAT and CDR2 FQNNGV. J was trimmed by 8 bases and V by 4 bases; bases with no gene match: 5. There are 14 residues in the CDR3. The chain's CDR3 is CASSSLAGVHEQFF. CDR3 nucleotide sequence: TGTGCCAGCAGCTCTCTAGCGGGAGTCCATGAGCAGTTCTTC.

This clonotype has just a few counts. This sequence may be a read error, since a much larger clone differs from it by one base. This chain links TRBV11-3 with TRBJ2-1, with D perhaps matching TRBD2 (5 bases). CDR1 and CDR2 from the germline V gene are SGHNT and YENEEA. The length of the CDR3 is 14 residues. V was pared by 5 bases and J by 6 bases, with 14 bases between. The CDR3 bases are TGTGCCAGCAGCCCATGGGAGAGGCCCAATGAGCAGTTCTTC. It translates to CASSPWERPNEQFF.

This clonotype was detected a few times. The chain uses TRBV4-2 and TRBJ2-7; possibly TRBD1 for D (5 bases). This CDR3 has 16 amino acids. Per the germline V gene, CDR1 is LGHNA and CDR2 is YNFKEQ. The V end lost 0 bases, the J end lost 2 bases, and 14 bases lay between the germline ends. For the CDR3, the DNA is TGTGCCAGCAGCCAAGATCTGTCCAGGGTGGCCTACGAGCAGTACTTC. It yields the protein CASSQDLSRVAYEQYF.

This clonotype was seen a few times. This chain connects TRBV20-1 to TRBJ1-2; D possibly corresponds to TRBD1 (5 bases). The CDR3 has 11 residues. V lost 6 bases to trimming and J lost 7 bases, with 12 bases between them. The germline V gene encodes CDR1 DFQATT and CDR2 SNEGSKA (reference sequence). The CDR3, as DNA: TGCAGTGCCCCTGGGGGAATTGGCTACACCTTC. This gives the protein CSAPGGIGYTF.

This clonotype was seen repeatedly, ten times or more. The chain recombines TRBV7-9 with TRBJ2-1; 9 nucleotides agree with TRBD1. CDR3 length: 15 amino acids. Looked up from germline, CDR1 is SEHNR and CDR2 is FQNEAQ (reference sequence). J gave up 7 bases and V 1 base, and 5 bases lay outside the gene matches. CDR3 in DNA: TGTGCCAGCAGCTTAGGGACAGGGGCGGTAAATGAGCAGTTCTTC. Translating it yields CASSLGTGAVNEQFF.

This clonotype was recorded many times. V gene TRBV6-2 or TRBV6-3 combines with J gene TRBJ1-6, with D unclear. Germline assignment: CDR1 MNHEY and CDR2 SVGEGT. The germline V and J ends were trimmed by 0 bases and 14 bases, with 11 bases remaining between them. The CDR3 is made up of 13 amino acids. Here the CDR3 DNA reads TGTGCCAGCAGTTACTCGACTCCTCTTACCCTCCACTTT. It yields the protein CASSYSTPLTLHF.

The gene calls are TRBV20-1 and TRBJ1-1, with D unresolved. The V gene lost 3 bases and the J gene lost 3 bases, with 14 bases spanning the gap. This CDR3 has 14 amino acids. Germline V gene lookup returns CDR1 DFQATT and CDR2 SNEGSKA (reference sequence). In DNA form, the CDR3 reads TGCAGTGCTAGGCCCCGGAGTTGGGACACTGAAGCTTTCTTT. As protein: CSARPRSWDTEAFF.

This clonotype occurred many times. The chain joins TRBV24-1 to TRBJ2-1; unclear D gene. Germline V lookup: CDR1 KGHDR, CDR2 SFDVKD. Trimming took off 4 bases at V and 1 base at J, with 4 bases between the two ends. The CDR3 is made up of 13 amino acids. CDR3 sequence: CATSDQSYNEQFF. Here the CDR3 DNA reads TGTGCCACCAGTGACCAATCCTACAATGAGCAGTTCTTC.

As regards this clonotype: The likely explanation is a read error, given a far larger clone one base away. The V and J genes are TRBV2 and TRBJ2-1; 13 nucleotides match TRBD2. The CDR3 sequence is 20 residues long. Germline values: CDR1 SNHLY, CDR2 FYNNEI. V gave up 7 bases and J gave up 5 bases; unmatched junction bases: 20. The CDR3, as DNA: TGTGCCAGCATTTTGTCTCTTAGGGGACTAGCGGGGACCCTAAACAATGAGCAGTTCTTC. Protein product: CASILSLRGLAGTLNNEQFF.

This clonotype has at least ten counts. The CDR3 loop reads CATSRDRNGGGRLNGYTF. CDR3 bases: TGTGCCACCAGCAGAGATAGAAATGGAGGGGGGCGGCTAAATGGCTACACCTTC. V gene TRBV15 combines with J gene TRBJ1-2, with D possibly TRBD1 on 6 matching bases. Germline V gene lookup returns CDR1 LNHNV and CDR2 YYDKDF (reference sequence). This CDR3 is 18 amino acids long. V was cut by 0 bases and J by 6 bases, with 23 bases left in between.